These 28 T cell receptor beta chains were sequenced from one sample in a study of T cell repertoires in ileal Crohn's disease. Time point denoted: neoterminal ileum biopsy at postoperative endoscopy, about 6 months after surgery. Some clones are missing from TCRdb's copy, which holds only in-frame ones; the method was immunoSEQ multiplex PCR. The sample includes about 62,000 clones, about 89% of them seen just once. Material: ileal tissue. All receptors come from an adult with Crohn's disease.

The J gene is TRBJ1-1, the V gene TRBV7-3, with D uncertain. V was shortened by 3 bases and J by 9 bases, with 14 bases between the two germline ends. There are 13 residues in the CDR3. The germline CDR1 and CDR2 sequences are SGHTA and FQGTGA. The CDR3 protein is CASSFSAGWQAFF. Written as DNA, the CDR3 is TGTGCCAGCAGCTTCTCCGCCGGGTGGCAAGCTTTCTTT. Based on the CDR3 plus reference TRBV7-3 and TRBJ1-1, the full variable domain is GAGVSQTPSNKVTEKGKYVELRCDPISGHTALYWYRQSLGQGPEFLIYFQGTGAADDSGLPNDRFFAVRPEGSVSTLKIQRTERGDSAVYLCASSFSAGWQAFFGQGTRLTVV.

The count of this clone is one. The V gene is TRBV11-3, the J gene TRBJ2-7, with 8 bases lining up with TRBD1. Germline V lookup: CDR1 SGHNT, CDR2 YENEEA. This CDR3 has 13 residues. V dropped 6 bases and J dropped 3; count of bases not matched to a gene: 4. The CDR3 coding sequence is TGTGCCAGCAGGGCCGGGACAGGCTACGAGCAGTACTTC. This sequence encodes CASRAGTGYEQYF. Complete variable domain (other parts from reference TRBV11-3 and TRBJ2-7): EAGVVQSPRYKIIEKKQPVAFWCNPISGHNTLYWYLQNLGQGPELLIRYENEEAVDDSQLPKDRFSAERLKGVDSTLKIQPAELGDSAVYLCASRAGTGYEQYFGPGTRLTVT.

The V call is TRBV5-1, the J call TRBJ2-7; D is possibly TRBD1 (5 bases). The germline CDR1 and CDR2 sequences are SGHRS and YFSETQ. The CDR3 is 14 amino acids. V was shortened by 4 bases and J by 6 bases, with 17 bases between the two germline ends. The CDR3 nucleotides read TGCGCCAGCAGCCAGGGTCCACCTACGGCCGAGCAGTACGTC. As protein: CASSQGPPTAEQYV.

This clone showed up just a few times. This sequence joins TRBV27 and TRBJ1-5; D may be TRBD1 (6 bases). This CDR3 is 15 amino acids long. Trimming removed 6 bases from V and 1 base from J, with 13 bases in between. Germline values: CDR1 MNHEY, CDR2 SMNVEV (reference sequence). The CDR3 DNA sequence: TGTGCCAGCAGGCACCAGGGGATGAGCAATCAGCCCCAGCATTTT. Encoded protein: CASRHQGMSNQPQHF.

This clone was seen just once. This sequence joins TRBV18 and TRBJ1-1; possibly TRBD1 for D (5 bases). Trimming cost V 3 bases and J 5 bases, with 19 bases left between them. This CDR3 comprises 16 residues. Looked up from germline, CDR1 is KGHSH and CDR2 is LQKENI. Here the CDR3 DNA reads TGTGCCAGCTCACCCGATCTCGGACAAAGTGGGACTGAAGCTTTCTTT. Its translation is CASSPDLGQSGTEAFF.

The rearrangement links TRBV11-2 to TRBJ2-7; D not resolved. Between the trimmed V and J ends, which lost 1 base and 7 bases, there was a span of 11 bases. The CDR3 is made up of 13 amino acids. Germline lookup yields CDR1 SGHAT and CDR2 FQNNGV. CDR3 residues: CASSLVVGSEQYV. The CDR3 DNA follows: TGTGCCAGCAGCTTAGTTGTAGGATCGGAGCAGTACGTC.

The genes are TRBV27 and TRBJ2-1; maybe TRBD1 (5 bases). The CDR3 loop spans 15 amino acids. Between the trimmed V and J ends, which lost 0 bases and 5 bases, there was a span of 11 bases. CDR1 is MNHEY and CDR2 is SMNVEV in the germline V gene (reference sequence). As DNA, the CDR3 is TGTGCCAGCAGTTTATCCAAACGACAGAACAATGAGCAGTTCTTC. Residues: CASSLSKRQNNEQFF.

The CDR3 DNA reads TGTGCCAGCAGTTTGAGCATCAATCAGCCCCAGCATTTT. This encodes CASSLSINQPQHF. This chain joins TRBV27 and TRBJ1-5, with D unclear. Germline lookup yields CDR1 MNHEY and CDR2 SMNVEV (reference sequence). Trimming took 3 bases from V and 3 from J, leaving 6 bases between them. The CDR3 is 13 residues long.

This clone was recorded once. The chain has TRBV4-1 and TRBJ1-1; a weak D match, TRBD1 (6 bases). The germline V gene has CDR1 MGHRA and CDR2 YSYEKL. Trimming left V 1 base short and J 7 bases short, with 10 bases between. The CDR3 runs 13 residues. CDR3 protein: CASSQVKDSEAFF. The CDR3 bases are TGCGCCAGCAGCCAAGTGAAGGACAGTGAAGCTTTCTTT.

V gene TRBV4-1 combines with J gene TRBJ1-2; a weak D match, TRBD1 (5 bases). CDR1 is MGHRA and CDR2 is YSYEKL in the germline V gene. The CDR3 consists of 16 residues. Trimming took off 0 bases at V and 5 bases at J, with 16 bases between the two ends. The CDR3 spells CASSQDIGGGPYGYTF. CDR3 coding DNA: TGCGCCAGCAGCCAAGATATCGGGGGAGGACCATATGGCTACACCTTC.

This chain uses TRBV5-1 with TRBJ2-1; TRBD2 is a possible D gene (5 bases). V lost 0 bases and J 6 bases, leaving 7 bases between the germline ends. The CDR3 runs to 13 residues. Per germline, CDR1 SGHRS and CDR2 YFSETQ. The CDR3 region is CASSLAGVNEQFF. The CDR3, as DNA: TGCGCCAGCAGCTTGGCCGGGGTCAATGAGCAGTTCTTC.

The chain combines TRBV6-1 with TRBJ1-2; D remains ambiguous. Trimming pared 8 bases from V and 6 bases from J, leaving 10 bases between. This CDR3 region has 11 residues. In germline, CDR1 is MNHNS, CDR2 SASEGT. CDR3 DNA: TGTGCCAGCGGGAGGGTTGATGGCTACACCTTC. Its protein product is CASGRVDGYTF.

The chain links TRBV6-1 to TRBJ2-4, with 10 bases identical to TRBD2. The CDR3 totals 19 residues. Germline assignment: CDR1 MNHNS and CDR2 SASEGT. J gave up 2 bases and V 0 bases, and 10 bases lay outside the gene matches. The DNA for the CDR3 is TGTGCCAGCAGTGAAGCGCTAGCGGGGGCCTTCGTTTCCAAAAACATTCAGTACTTC. Translated: CASSEALAGAFVSKNIQYF.

The CDR3 DNA reads as TGTGCCATCAGTGAGGCCGGGACAGTGAACACCGGGGAGCTGTTTTTT. It codes for CAISEAGTVNTGELFF. The chain recombines TRBV10-3 with TRBJ2-2; 7 bases fit TRBD1. The CDR3 contains 16 residues. V dropped 2 bases and J dropped 1; count of bases not matched to a gene: 4. The germline V gene has CDR1 ENHRY and CDR2 SYGVKD.

The rearrangement joins TRBV19 to TRBJ1-2; D may be TRBD1 (6 bases). The CDR3 extends over 15 amino acids. The V end was cut by 8 bases, the J end by 0 bases, with 16 bases between. Germline V CDR1 and CDR2: LNHDA, SQIVND (reference sequence). The CDR3 DNA reads TGTGCCAGTTACTATCCGGGACAAACTAACTATGGCTACACCTTC. This gives the protein CASYYPGQTNYGYTF.

As concerns this clone: A read error may be the cause here, since a much bigger clone is one base away. The chain carries TRBV28 and TRBJ1-2; D is ambiguous. CDR1 is MDHEN and CDR2 is SYDVKM in the germline V gene. The CDR3 extends over 10 amino acids. The germline V and J ends were trimmed by 4 bases and 5 bases, with 2 bases remaining between them. CDR3 loop: CASSSYGYTF. For the CDR3, the DNA is TGTGCCAGCAGTTCATATGGCTACACCTTC.

V usage is TRBV16 and J usage is TRBJ2-7, with D perhaps matching TRBD1 (5 bases). The V gene's germline CDR1 is KGHSY and CDR2 FQNENV. V was pared by 0 bases and J by 7 bases, with 16 bases between. The CDR3 length is 15 residues. The CDR3 loop reads CASSQSQGGVREQYF. CDR3 coding DNA: TGTGCCAGCAGCCAATCCCAGGGCGGAGTGAGGGAGCAGTACTTC.

This clone was detected only once. The chain is built from TRBV2 and TRBJ1-2; the D gene is possibly TRBD1 (6 bases). Germline V gene sequence: CDR1 SNHLY, CDR2 FYNNEI. CDR3 length equals 13 residues. V was trimmed by 3 bases and J by 8 bases, leaving 13 bases between them. The CDR3 here is CASSDQGRVGYTF. DNA for the CDR3: TGTGCCAGCAGTGATCAGGGGAGGGTAGGCTACACCTTC.

The V call is TRBV6-1, the J call TRBJ2-2; tentatively, D is TRBD2 (6 bases). The CDR3 extends over 15 amino acids. The V end was cut by 5 bases, the J end by 4 bases, with 14 bases between. The V gene's germline CDR1 is MNHNS and CDR2 SASEGT. The CDR3 region is CASSSTGLSTGELFF. DNA for the CDR3: TGTGCCAGCAGTTCCACGGGACTCTCCACCGGGGAGCTGTTTTTT.

This chain connects TRBV5-6 to TRBJ1-5, with D unresolved. This CDR3 has 13 amino acids. The germline V gene encodes CDR1 SGHDT and CDR2 YYEEEE. Trimming pared 0 bases from V and 4 bases from J, leaving 5 bases between. The CDR3 bases are TGTGCCAGCAGCTTGGCGGGAAATCAGCCCCAGCATTTT. Its protein product is CASSLAGNQPQHF.

The rearrangement links TRBV18 to TRBJ1-1, with 9 bases fitting TRBD1. J lost 0 bases, V lost 8 bases, and 7 bases had no gene match. CDR3 length: 15 residues. The V gene's germline CDR1 is KGHSH and CDR2 LQKENI. The CDR3 nucleotides are TGTGCCAGCCAAGACAGGGGGAGAATGAACACTGAAGCTTTCTTT. Protein: CASQDRGRMNTEAFF. Drawing the rest from reference TRBV18 and TRBJ1-1, the complete variable domain is NAGVMQNPRHLVRRRGQEARLRCSPMKGHSHVYWYRQLPEEGLKFMVYLQKENIIDESGMPKERFSAEFPKEGPSILRIQQVVRGDSAAYFCASQDRGRMNTEAFFGQGTRLTVV.

The rearrangement links TRBV7-9 to TRBJ1-5, with 8 bases that match TRBD1. With 3 bases clipped from V and 2 bases from J, the junction kept 6 bases outside the gene matches. This CDR3 is built from 16 residues. CDR1 and CDR2 from the germline V gene are SEHNR and FQNEAQ (reference sequence). The CDR3 reads CASSFSGGAGNQPQHF. The DNA of the CDR3 is TGTGCCAGCAGCTTCTCAGGGGGCGCAGGCAATCAGCCCCAGCATTTT.

V usage is TRBV5-4 and J usage is TRBJ2-5; D is undetermined. Germline V gene lookup returns CDR1 SGHNT and CDR2 YYREEE (reference sequence). V lost 0 bases and J lost 9, with 15 bases in between. CDR3 length: 14 amino acids. DNA for the CDR3: TGTGCCAGCAGCTTGGAGCGAGTCGGAGTGGCCCAGTACTTC. Encoded protein: CASSLERVGVAQYF. Using reference TRBV5-4 and TRBJ2-5 for the parts outside the CDR3, the full variable domain is ETGVTQSPTHLIKTRGQQVTLRCSSQSGHNTVSWYQQALGQGPQFIFQYYREEENGRGNFPPRFSGLQFPNYSSELNVNALELDDSALYLCASSLERVGVAQYFGPGTRLLVL.

This rearrangement joins TRBV5-8 to TRBJ1-1; the D gene is possibly TRBD1 (6 bases). The CDR3 runs to 16 residues. Trimming stripped 4 bases from V and 2 bases from J, with 18 bases between. Looked up from germline, CDR1 is SGHTS and CDR2 is YDEGEE. The chain's CDR3 is CASSSGITGLNTEAFF. Here the CDR3 DNA reads TGTGCCAGCAGCAGCGGGATTACAGGGTTAAACACTGAAGCTTTCTTT.

The gene calls are TRBV4-1 and TRBJ2-5; weak D call: TRBD2 (6 bases). The CDR3 extends over 13 amino acids. From germline, CDR1 is MGHRA and CDR2 YSYEKL. The V end lost 5 bases, the J end lost 5 bases, and 12 bases lay between the germline ends. DNA for the CDR3: TGCGCCAGCAGCTATAGCGGTGGCGAGACCCAGTACTTC. It is translated as CASSYSGGETQYF.

CDR3 sequence reads: CASSKTDRNTEAFF. The CDR3 DNA reads TGTGCCAGCAGTAAGACCGACAGGAACACTGAAGCTTTCTTT. The genes are TRBV6-4 and TRBJ1-1; tentative D call: TRBD1 (5 bases). Germline V gene data show CDR1 as MRHNA and CDR2 as SNTAGT. Trimming stripped 5 bases from V and 1 base from J, with 11 bases between. The CDR3 consists of 14 residues.

The V and J genes are TRBV28 and TRBJ2-3; 10 bases are shared with TRBD2. V trimming: 4 bases; J trimming: 8 bases; junction bases outside the gene matches: 12. The CDR3 has 16 amino acids. Germline V gene lookup returns CDR1 MDHEN and CDR2 SYDVKM. The CDR3 nucleotides read TGTGCCAGCAGTTCCAGAGCTAGCGGGGGAGAAGGTACGCAGTATTTT. It specifies CASSSRASGGEGTQYF.

The chain links TRBV2 to TRBJ1-2, with D possibly matching TRBD1 (5 bases). The CDR3 covers 15 residues. Trimming removed 0 bases at V and 4 bases at J, with 12 bases between. The germline CDR1 and CDR2 sequences are SNHLY and FYNNEI. CDR3 residues: CASSEAGEAIYGYTF. CDR3 DNA sequence: TGTGCCAGCAGTGAAGCGGGGGAGGCCATCTATGGCTACACCTTC.